Below are 12 T cell receptor beta chains sequenced from a single sample in a study of blood T cell repertoires in COVID-19. Data came from immunoSEQ multiplex PCR; TCRdb stores just in-frame clones and leaves some out. The sample gives about 180,000 clones, 80% to 85% of which show up once; around an eighth is in the top ten. Source material: peripheral blood. These TCRs come from a man younger than 35 with active or convalescent COVID-19.

The chain has TRBV6-5 and TRBJ2-2, with D maybe TRBD1 (5 bases). The CDR3 has 16 residues. V shed 2 bases and J shed 2 bases, with 12 bases lying between them. The V gene's germline CDR1 is MNHEY and CDR2 SVGAGI. The CDR3 region has the DNA TGTGCCAGCAGTTACGGGGCAGGGAAAAACACCGGGGAGCTGTTTTTT. Amino acid sequence: CASSYGAGKNTGELFF.

DNA of the CDR3: TGTGCCAGCAGCCCCAAGATGGGGACTAGCGGGTTCAATGAGCAGTTCTTC. It codes for CASSPKMGTSGFNEQFF. The chain combines TRBV3-1 (or the pseudogene TRBV3-2) with TRBJ2-1, with 12 bases lining up with TRBD2. CDR1 LGHDT and CDR2 YNNKEL come from the germline V gene (reference sequence). The CDR3 runs 17 residues. Unmatched junction bases numbered 10, after V lost 4 bases and J lost 6 bases.

V and J are TRBV5-1 and TRBJ2-3; possibly TRBD1 for D (5 bases). V lost 1 base to trimming and J lost 7 bases, with 10 bases between them. The CDR3 totals 13 residues. Germline CDR1 reads SGHRS; CDR2 reads YFSETQ. CDR3 loop: CASSLTTEYTQYF. In DNA form, the CDR3 reads TGCGCCAGCAGCTTGACGACAGAATATACGCAGTATTTT.

V gene TRBV18 combines with J gene TRBJ1-1, with 8 nucleotides matching TRBD1. CDR1 is KGHSH, CDR2 LQKENI, per germline. The CDR3 runs to 16 residues. Trimming cost V 8 bases and J 0 bases; bases outside gene matches: 11. The CDR3 region is CASPGQGPVLNTEAFF. For the CDR3, the DNA is TGTGCCAGCCCCGGACAGGGCCCCGTGTTGAACACTGAAGCTTTCTTT.

The rearrangement uses TRBV6-6 and TRBJ1-5; D possibly corresponds to TRBD1 (5 bases). There are 14 residues in the CDR3. Trimming left V 6 bases short and J 6 bases short, with 15 bases between. Germline CDR1 reads MNHNY; CDR2 reads SVGAGI (reference sequence). Written as DNA, the CDR3 is TGTGCCAGCAGCCCTGCAGGGAAGGGTCAGCCCCAGCATTTT. Protein product: CASSPAGKGQPQHF.

The gene calls are TRBV7-9 and TRBJ1-2, with D uncertain. V was shortened by 7 bases and J by 9 bases, with 12 bases between the two germline ends. Germline assignment: CDR1 SEHNR and CDR2 FQNEAQ (reference sequence). This CDR3 is 11 amino acids long. The CDR3 is CASTQDGCYTF. CDR3 nucleotides: TGTGCCAGCACCCAAGACGGTTGCTACACCTTC.

This CDR3 reads CASSPWTGANQPQHF. CDR3 in DNA: TGTGCCAGCAGTCCCTGGACAGGGGCGAATCAGCCCCAGCATTTT. The V call is TRBV27, the J call TRBJ1-5; TRBD1 matches 9 bases. This CDR3 contains 15 residues. Trimming at V came to 5 bases and at J to 4 bases, leaving 6 bases not matched to a gene. Per the germline V gene, CDR1 is MNHEY and CDR2 is SMNVEV (reference sequence).

The chain links TRBV4-3 to TRBJ1-5; D is uncertain. Germline loops: CDR1 LGHNA, CDR2 YSLEER. The length of the CDR3 is 14 residues. With 2 bases removed from V and 3 bases from J, the gap between germline ends came to 8 bases. CDR3 sequence: CASSQRGVNQPQHF. The CDR3 DNA reads as TGCGCCAGCAGCCAACGCGGGGTCAATCAGCCCCAGCATTTT.

The J gene is TRBJ1-1, the V gene TRBV7-2; D is possibly TRBD1 (6 bases). CDR1 and CDR2 (germline): SGHTA, FQGNSA. The CDR3 sequence is 14 residues long. The germline V and J ends were trimmed by 4 bases and 4 bases, with 13 bases remaining between them. This chain's CDR3 is CASSSDQGITEAFF. CDR3 coding DNA: TGTGCCAGCAGCTCCGACCAGGGGATCACTGAAGCTTTCTTT.

The chain joins TRBV5-1 to TRBJ1-4; D possibly corresponds to TRBD1 (6 bases). The germline V gene encodes CDR1 SGHRS and CDR2 YFSETQ. The length of the CDR3 is 15 residues. Trimming removed 1 base from V and 8 bases from J, with 15 bases in between. The CDR3: CASSLSGGAGEKLFF. The CDR3 bases are TGCGCCAGCAGCTTGTCCGGGGGGGCAGGCGAAAAACTGTTTTTT.

V is TRBV28 and J is TRBJ2-7, with D hard to call. Trimming removed 1 base from V and 2 bases from J, with 3 bases in between. This CDR3 spans 12 amino acids. Germline values: CDR1 MDHEN, CDR2 SYDVKM. As DNA, the CDR3 is TGTGCCAGCAGTTTATCCACCTACGAGCAGTACTTC. Translation: CASSLSTYEQYF.

The chain employs TRBV7-9 and TRBJ1-5, with D possibly TRBD1 on 5 matching bases. The CDR3 has 14 amino acids. V was shortened by 3 bases and J by 1 base, with 7 bases between the two germline ends. CDR1 and CDR2 from the germline V gene are SEHNR and FQNEAQ (reference sequence). In DNA, the CDR3 is TGTGCCAGCAGCTTGGCAGGGAGCAATCAGCCCCAGCATTTT. It encodes CASSLAGSNQPQHF.